The 13 T cell receptor beta chains given below trace back to one sample, sequenced in a study of T cell repertoires in cytomegalovirus infection. TCRdb re-derived calls from the reads in MiXCR, one entry per CDR3 protein. The sample carries 360,000 or so distinct CDR3 sequences, roughly 36% recorded once. For these receptors, no antigen is known. This material consisted of cultured PBMCs, taken from culture after CMV antigen stimulation. The source of these receptors is a human donor in good health (CMV status not recorded). Some clones in this sample may be carry-over from other donors' samples.

The genes are TRBV4-1 and TRBJ1-2; the D is unclear. The CDR3 totals 15 residues. V shed 1 base and J shed 7 bases, with 16 bases lying between them. Per germline, CDR1 MGHRA and CDR2 YSYEKL. The CDR3 spells CASSQVSGIHGGYTF. As DNA, the CDR3 is TGCGCCAGCAGCCAAGTGTCCGGGATCCACGGTGGCTACACCTTC.

This clonotype has only a few counts. This chain links TRBV7-6 with TRBJ2-1; TRBD2 matches at 10 bases. CDR1 is SGHVS and CDR2 is FNYEAQ in the germline V gene. Germline trimming cut 5 bases from V and 5 bases from J; bases unmatched to any gene: 9. This CDR3 has 16 residues. The CDR3 DNA reads as TGTGCCAGCAGCCACGCTAGCGGGAGTTTCAACAATGAGCAGTTCTTC. It encodes CASSHASGSFNNEQFF. The full variable domain, completed using reference TRBV7-6 and TRBJ2-1, is GAGVSQSPRYKVTKRGQDVALRCDPISGHVSLYWYRQALGQGPEFLTYFNYEAQQDKSGLPNDRFSAERPEGSISTLTIQRTEQRDSAMYRCASSHASGSFNNEQFFGPGTRLTVL.

The chain links TRBV6-2 or TRBV6-3 to TRBJ2-7; D is ambiguous. V gave up 2 bases and J gave up 0 bases, with 14 bases separating them. The CDR3 is 16 residues long. Germline CDR1 and CDR2: MNHEY and SVGEGT. The CDR3 reads CASSYMGQGNSYEQYF. The CDR3 DNA reads TGTGCCAGCAGTTACATGGGCCAAGGAAACTCCTACGAGCAGTACTTC.

Concerning this clonotype itself: Because the CDR3's place on the DNA is in doubt, the DNA is left out and the CDR3 is given as listed by TCRdb. The chain carries TRBV6-5 and TRBJ2-5; TRBD1, the table's D call, lacks a check against the DNA. Germline CDR1 MNHEY, CDR2 SVGAGI. The CDR3 numbers 15 amino acids, ends counted. The CDR3 region is CASDIWGRGAETQCF.

This clonotype came up a few times. The DNA of the CDR3 is TGTGCCAGCAGTGAGCCCTACAGGGTGGCAACCTACGAGCAGTACGTC. This translates into CASSEPYRVATYEQYV. The chain is built from TRBV6-1 and TRBJ2-7; tentatively, D is TRBD1 (6 bases). The CDR3 extends over 16 amino acids. Trimming took off 3 bases at V and 2 bases at J, with 17 bases between the two ends. Germline V gene data show CDR1 as MNHNS and CDR2 as SASEGT.

The chain employs TRBV20-1 and TRBJ2-4; D unclear. Looked up from germline, CDR1 is DFQATT and CDR2 is SNEGSKA (reference sequence). The V end was cut by 6 bases, the J end by 9 bases, with 12 bases between. This CDR3 contains 11 residues. The CDR3 DNA is TGCAGTGCAAATCTAATAAGCATTCAGTACTTC. Translation gives CSANLISIQYF.

The chain links TRBV2 to TRBJ2-6, with D unclear. The germline V gene has CDR1 SNHLY and CDR2 FYNNEI. The length of the CDR3 is 14 residues. Trimming removed 10 bases from V and 0 bases from J, with 10 bases in between. This CDR3 reads CANSPVSGANVLTF. CDR3 in DNA: TGTGCCAACTCCCCAGTCTCTGGGGCCAACGTCCTGACTTTC.

The J gene is TRBJ2-5, the V gene TRBV7-2; D is unclear. There are 12 residues in the CDR3. The germline CDR1 and CDR2 sequences are SGHTA and FQGNSA. Trimming removed 5 bases at V and 13 bases at J, with 17 bases between. The CDR3 reads CASSRPMTATYF. Here the CDR3 DNA reads TGTGCCAGCAGCCGACCAATGACCGCAACGTACTTC.

The chain uses TRBV12-3 or TRBV12-4 and TRBJ2-5; D is unclear. The CDR3 spans 12 residues. Trimming shortened V by 6 bases and J by 3 bases, and 8 bases separated the two germline ends. The CDR3 sequence is CASSQRKETQYF. The CDR3 bases are TGTGCCAGCAGCCAAAGGAAAGAGACCCAGTACTTC.

The chain links TRBV6-2 or TRBV6-3 to TRBJ1-2; D is unclear. The CDR3 sequence is 14 residues long. V was cut by 6 bases and J by 2 bases, with 13 bases left in between. CDR1 and CDR2 from the germline V gene are MNHEY and SVGEGT. The CDR3 here is CASRNPAGNYGYTF. CDR3 nucleotide sequence: TGTGCCAGCAGAAATCCGGCAGGCAACTATGGCTACACCTTC.

This clonotype was found once. V and J are TRBV4-1 and TRBJ1-5; the D is unclear. The germline CDR1 and CDR2 sequences are MGHRA and YSYEKL. Trimming took off 2 bases at V and 4 bases at J, with 9 bases between the two ends. There are 14 residues in the CDR3. Here the CDR3 DNA reads TGCGCCAGCAGCCAAATACTAGGAAATCAGCCCCAGCATTTT. As protein: CASSQILGNQPQHF.

This clonotype was detected only a few times. The chain links TRBV6-2 or TRBV6-3 to TRBJ1-1; unclear D gene. Between the trimmed V and J ends, which lost 0 bases and 7 bases, there was a span of 9 bases. Germline lookup yields CDR1 MNHEY and CDR2 SVGEGT. The CDR3 length is 13 residues. In DNA form, the CDR3 reads TGTGCCAGCAGTTACTCGGTTCGTAGTGAAGCTTTCTTT. Residues: CASSYSVRSEAFF.

This clonotype was seen a handful of times. The chain links TRBV4-1 to TRBJ1-2, with TRBD1 matching over 8 bases. The ends lost 4 bases at V and 8 bases at J; junction bases unmatched: 12. CDR1 is MGHRA, CDR2 YSYEKL, per germline. The CDR3 totals 15 residues. The CDR3 here is CASSPLGQALRGYTF. CDR3 DNA: TGCGCCAGCAGCCCCCTGGGACAGGCGTTGAGGGGCTACACCTTC.